This T cell receptor (beta chain) came from a study of CD8 T cells in Susac syndrome. Of note for this clonotype: Its antigen is still unknown.

Germline V gene sequence: CDR1 SEHNR, CDR2 FQNEAQ (reference sequence). Trimming took 5 bases from V and 3 from J; bases not matched to a gene: 9. This CDR3 comprises 16 residues. The RNA, roughly 0.45 to 1 ug, was put through reverse transcription using random hexamers. The method of amplification for TCR beta CDR3 was immunoSEQ multiplex PCR, covering 54 Vbeta and 13 Jbeta. MiXCR, run by TCRdb on the immunoSEQ multiplex PCR reads, gives a single entry per CDR3 protein. Of fewer than 150,000 distinct CDR3 sequences listed, around 91% were seen once; the top ten hold around 0.24%. TEMRA cells were FACS-enriched, and CD8+ and CD4+ T cells were isolated negatively. Whole-study findings and limits: Regarding the TCR sequencing and HLA analysis, the study admitted that a relatively small number of individuals were involved.

Sequencing used CD8+ T cells from PBMCs. The J gene is TRBJ2-7, the V gene TRBV7-9; TRBD2 agrees at 11 bases. The receptor was derived from a human donor with multiple sclerosis. CDR3 coding DNA: TGTGCCAGCAGCCCAGAACATAGCGGGAGGGGCTACGAGCAGTACTTC. Residues: CASSPEHSGRGYEQYF.